This T cell receptor beta chain was sequenced in a study of blood T cells in healthy people across ages. Germline V gene lookup returns CDR1 SGHTA and CDR2 FQGNSA. This CDR3 region has 13 residues. With a J-beta primer mix and a sample-barcoded 5' primer, a second PCR ran about 6 to 11 cycles. MiXCR, run by TCRdb on the 5' RACE reads, gives a single entry per CDR3 protein. The sample includes about 800,000 distinct CDR3 sequences, more than 20% of them seen just once. This same sample was also part of a study on T cells of mothers and their children.

The sample comprised blood. The clonotype originates from a boy aged 5-17 years in good health. V gene TRBV7-2 combines with J gene TRBJ2-1; D possibly corresponds to TRBD2 (5 bases). The J call is uncertain, as TRBJ2-7 better fits the DNA end. DNA for the CDR3: TGTGCCAGCAGCTGGCCGGGGTCCTACGAGCAGTACTTC. Its protein product is CASSWPGSYEQYF.